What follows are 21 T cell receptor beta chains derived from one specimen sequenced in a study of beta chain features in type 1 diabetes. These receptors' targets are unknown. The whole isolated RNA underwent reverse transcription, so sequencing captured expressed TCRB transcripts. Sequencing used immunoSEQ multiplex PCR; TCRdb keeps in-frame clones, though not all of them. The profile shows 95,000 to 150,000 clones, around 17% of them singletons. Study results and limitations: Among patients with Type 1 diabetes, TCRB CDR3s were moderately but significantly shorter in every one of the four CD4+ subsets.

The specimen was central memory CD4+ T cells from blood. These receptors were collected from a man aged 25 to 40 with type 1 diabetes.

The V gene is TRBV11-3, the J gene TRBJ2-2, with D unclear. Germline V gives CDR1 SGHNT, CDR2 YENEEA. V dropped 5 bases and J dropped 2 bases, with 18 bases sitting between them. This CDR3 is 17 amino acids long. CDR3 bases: TGTGCCAGCAGCCCTCTCATAGTAGTCGTTAACACCGGGGAGCTGTTTTTT. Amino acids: CASSPLIVVVNTGELFF.

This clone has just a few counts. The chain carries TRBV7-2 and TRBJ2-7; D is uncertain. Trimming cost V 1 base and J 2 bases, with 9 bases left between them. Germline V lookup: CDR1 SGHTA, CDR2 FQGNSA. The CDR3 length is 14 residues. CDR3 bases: TGTGCCAGCAGCTTAGAGGGTGACACCTACGAGCAGTACTTC. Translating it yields CASSLEGDTYEQYF.

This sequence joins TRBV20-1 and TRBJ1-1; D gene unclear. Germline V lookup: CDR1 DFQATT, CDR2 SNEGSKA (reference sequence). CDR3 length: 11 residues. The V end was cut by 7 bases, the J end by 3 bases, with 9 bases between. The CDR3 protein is CSVGRDTEAFF. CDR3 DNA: TGCAGTGTGGGGAGGGACACTGAAGCTTTCTTT.

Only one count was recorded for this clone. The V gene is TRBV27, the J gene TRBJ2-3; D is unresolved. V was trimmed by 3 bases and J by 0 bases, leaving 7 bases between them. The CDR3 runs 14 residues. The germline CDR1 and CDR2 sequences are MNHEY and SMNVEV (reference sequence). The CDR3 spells CASSFRFSTDTQYF. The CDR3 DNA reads TGTGCCAGCAGTTTTAGGTTTAGCACAGATACGCAGTATTTT.

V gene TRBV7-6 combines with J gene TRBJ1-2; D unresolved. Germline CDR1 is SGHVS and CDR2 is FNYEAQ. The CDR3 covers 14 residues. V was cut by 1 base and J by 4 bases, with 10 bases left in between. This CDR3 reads CASSLGTASYGYTF. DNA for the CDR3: TGTGCCAGCAGCTTAGGGACGGCGAGCTATGGCTACACCTTC.

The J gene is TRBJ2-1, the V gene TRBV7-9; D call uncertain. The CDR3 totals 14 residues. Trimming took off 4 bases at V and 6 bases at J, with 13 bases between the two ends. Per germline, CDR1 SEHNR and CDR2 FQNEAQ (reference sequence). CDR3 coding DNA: TGTGCCAGCAGCTCGACTTTTGGATCCAATGAGCAGTTCTTC. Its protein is CASSSTFGSNEQFF.

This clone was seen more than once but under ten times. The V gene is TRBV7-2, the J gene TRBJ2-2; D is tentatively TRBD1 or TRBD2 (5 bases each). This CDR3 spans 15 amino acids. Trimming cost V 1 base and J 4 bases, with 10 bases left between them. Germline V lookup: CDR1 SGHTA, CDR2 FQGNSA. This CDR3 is CASSLVAGTTGELFF. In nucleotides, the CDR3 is TGTGCCAGCAGCTTAGTTGCAGGGACCACCGGGGAGCTGTTTTTT. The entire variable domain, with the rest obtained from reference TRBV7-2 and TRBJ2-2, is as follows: GAGVSQSPSNKVTEKGKDVELRCDPISGHTALYWYRQSLGQGLEFLIYFQGNSAPDKSGLPSDRFSAERTGGSVSTLTIQRTQQEDSAVYLCASSLVAGTTGELFFGEGSRLTVL.

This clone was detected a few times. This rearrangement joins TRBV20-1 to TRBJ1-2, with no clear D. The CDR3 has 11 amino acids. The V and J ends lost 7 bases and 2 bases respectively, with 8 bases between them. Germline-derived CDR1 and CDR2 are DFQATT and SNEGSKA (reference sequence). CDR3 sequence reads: CSVEHNYGYTF. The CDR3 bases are TGCAGTGTCGAGCACAACTATGGCTACACCTTC.

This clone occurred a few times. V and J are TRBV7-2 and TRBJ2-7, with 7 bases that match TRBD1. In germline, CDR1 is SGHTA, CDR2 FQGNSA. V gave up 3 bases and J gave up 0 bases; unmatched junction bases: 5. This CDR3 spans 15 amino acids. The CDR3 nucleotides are TGTGCCAGCAGCTTGACCGGGACAGTCTCCTACGAGCAGTACTTC. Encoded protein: CASSLTGTVSYEQYF.

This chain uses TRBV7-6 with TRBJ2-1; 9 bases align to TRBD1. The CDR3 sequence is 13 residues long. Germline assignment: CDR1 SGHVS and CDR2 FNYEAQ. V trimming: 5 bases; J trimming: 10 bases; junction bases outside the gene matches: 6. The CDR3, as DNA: TGTGCCAGCAGCCGGACAGGGGACGGGGAGCAGTTCTTC. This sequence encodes CASSRTGDGEQFF.

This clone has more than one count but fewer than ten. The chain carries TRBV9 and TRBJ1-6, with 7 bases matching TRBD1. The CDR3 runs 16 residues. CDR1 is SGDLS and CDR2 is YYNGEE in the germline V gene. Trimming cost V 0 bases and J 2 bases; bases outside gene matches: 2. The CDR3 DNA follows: TGTGCCAGCAGCGTAGCCGGGACAGCCTATAATTCACCCCTCCACTTT. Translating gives CASSVAGTAYNSPLHF.

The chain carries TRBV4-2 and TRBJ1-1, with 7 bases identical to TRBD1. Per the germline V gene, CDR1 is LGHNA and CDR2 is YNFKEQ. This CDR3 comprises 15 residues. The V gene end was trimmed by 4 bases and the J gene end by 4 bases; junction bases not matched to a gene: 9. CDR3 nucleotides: TGTGCCAGCAGCCCCTCCGACAGGGCCGGCACTGAAGCTTTCTTT. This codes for CASSPSDRAGTEAFF.

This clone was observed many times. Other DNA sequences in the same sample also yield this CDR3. As DNA, the CDR3 is TGTGCCAGCAGCCCCGGAGGATACTATGGCTACACCTTC. As protein: CASSPGGYYGYTF. The chain recombines TRBV6-5 with TRBJ1-2; no reliable D call. The ends were cut back, 6 bases at V and 3 bases at J, with 11 bases in the middle. The germline CDR1 and CDR2 sequences are MNHEY and SVGAGI. This CDR3 has 13 residues.

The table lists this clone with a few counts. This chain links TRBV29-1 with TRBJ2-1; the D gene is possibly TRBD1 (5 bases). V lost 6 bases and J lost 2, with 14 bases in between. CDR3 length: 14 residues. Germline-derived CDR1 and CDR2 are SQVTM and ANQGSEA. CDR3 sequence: CSVTSRVTYNEQFF. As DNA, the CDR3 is TGCAGCGTGACCTCCAGGGTCACCTACAATGAGCAGTTCTTC.

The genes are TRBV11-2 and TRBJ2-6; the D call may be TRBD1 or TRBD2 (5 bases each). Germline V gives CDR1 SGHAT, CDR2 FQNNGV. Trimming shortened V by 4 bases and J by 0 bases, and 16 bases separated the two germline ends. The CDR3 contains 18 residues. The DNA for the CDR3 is TGTGCCAGCAGCTCACACCAGGGTGGGAGCTCTGGGGCCAACGTCCTGACTTTC. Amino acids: CASSSHQGGSSGANVLTF.

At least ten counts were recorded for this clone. CDR3 in DNA: TGCAGCGCCTATACAGGGGGCGGTGAGCAGTTCTTC. It translates to CSAYTGGGEQFF. V usage is TRBV29-1 and J usage is TRBJ2-1, with 9 bases aligning to TRBD1. The CDR3 sequence is 12 residues long. The ends lost 7 bases at V and 9 bases at J; junction bases unmatched: 7. CDR1 SQVTM and CDR2 ANQGSEA come from the germline V gene.

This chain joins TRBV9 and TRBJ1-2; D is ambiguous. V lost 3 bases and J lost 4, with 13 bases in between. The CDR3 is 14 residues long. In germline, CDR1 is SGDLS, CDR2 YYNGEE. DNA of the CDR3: TGTGCCAGCAGCGGCCTACCGGAGGTCTATGGCTACACCTTC. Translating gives CASSGLPEVYGYTF.

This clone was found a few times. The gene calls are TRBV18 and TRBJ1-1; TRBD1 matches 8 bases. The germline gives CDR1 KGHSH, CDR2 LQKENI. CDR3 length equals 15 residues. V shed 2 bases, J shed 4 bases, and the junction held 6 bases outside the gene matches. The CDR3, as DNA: TGTGCCAGCTCACCAACGACAGGGGAGGGCACTGAAGCTTTCTTT. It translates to CASSPTTGEGTEAFF.

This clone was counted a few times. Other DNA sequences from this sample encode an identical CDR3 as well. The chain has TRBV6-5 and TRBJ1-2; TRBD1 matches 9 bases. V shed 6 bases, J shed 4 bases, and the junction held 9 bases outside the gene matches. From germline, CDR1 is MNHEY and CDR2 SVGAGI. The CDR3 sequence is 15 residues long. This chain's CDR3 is CASSLGTGLSYGYTF. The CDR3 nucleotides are TGTGCCAGCAGCCTTGGGACAGGGCTTTCCTATGGCTACACCTTC.

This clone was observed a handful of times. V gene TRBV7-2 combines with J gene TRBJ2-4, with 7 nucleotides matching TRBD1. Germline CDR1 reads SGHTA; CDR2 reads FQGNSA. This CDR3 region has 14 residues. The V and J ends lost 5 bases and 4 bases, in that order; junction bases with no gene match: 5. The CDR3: CASSPPGQKNIQYF. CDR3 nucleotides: TGTGCCAGCAGCCCCCCGGGACAGAAAAACATTCAGTACTTC.

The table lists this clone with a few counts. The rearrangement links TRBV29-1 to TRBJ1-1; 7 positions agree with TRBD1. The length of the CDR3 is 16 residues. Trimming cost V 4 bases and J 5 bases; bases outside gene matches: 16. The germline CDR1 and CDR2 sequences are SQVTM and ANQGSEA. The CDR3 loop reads CSVGDSGGGGLTEAFF. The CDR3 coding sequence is TGCAGCGTTGGGGACTCAGGAGGGGGCGGCCTAACTGAAGCTTTCTTT.